The 8 T cell receptor beta chains presented below share a single source sample, sequenced in a study of cytomegalovirus exposure and HLA in healthy donors. A multiplex PCR was run with 60 Vbeta primers and 13 Jbeta primers. The method was immunoSEQ multiplex PCR; TCRdb's version includes in-frame clones alone and lacks a portion of them. The data hold under 200,000 clones, with around 68% observed a single time. The sample consisted of PBMCs. The receptors stem from a middle-aged man in good health and CMV-seronegative.

The chain uses TRBV28 and TRBJ2-7; D is perhaps TRBD1 (5 bases). The germline gives CDR1 MDHEN, CDR2 SYDVKM. Trimming pared 4 bases from V and 2 bases from J, leaving 18 bases between. This CDR3 region has 16 residues. CDR3 loop: CASSYVRDEVTYEQYF. The CDR3 nucleotides are TGTGCCAGCAGTTATGTCAGGGATGAGGTCACCTACGAGCAGTACTTC.

The chain links TRBV7-2 to TRBJ1-5; TRBD1 is a possible D gene (5 bases). Germline loops: CDR1 SGHTA, CDR2 FQGNSA. The CDR3 totals 18 residues. V was clipped by 3 bases and J by 2 bases, with 20 bases between them. CDR3 DNA sequence: TGTGCCAGCAGCTTGGGGCCCCTCAGGAGTATGGGCAATCAGCCCCAGCATTTT. This translates into CASSLGPLRSMGNQPQHF. Together with reference TRBV7-2 and TRBJ1-5, the CDR3 gives the full variable domain: GAGVSQSPSNKVTEKGKDVELRCDPISGHTALYWYRQSLGQGLEFLIYFQGNSAPDKSGLPSDRFSAERTGGSVSTLTIQRTQQEDSAVYLCASSLGPLRSMGNQPQHFGDGTRLSIL.

The chain joins TRBV19 to TRBJ2-3; tentatively, D is TRBD2 (6 bases). The ends were cut back, 3 bases at V and 6 bases at J, with 16 bases in the middle. The CDR3 contains 15 residues. Looked up from germline, CDR1 is LNHDA and CDR2 is SQIVND (reference sequence). DNA for the CDR3: TGTGCCAGTAGTATCCCGACTAGTCGCGAGGATACGCAGTATTTT. Translated, it gives CASSIPTSREDTQYF.

The chain is built from TRBV19 and TRBJ2-1; D remains ambiguous. Trimming took 5 bases from V and 7 from J, leaving 9 bases between them. Germline CDR1 LNHDA, CDR2 SQIVND (reference sequence). The CDR3 covers 12 residues. In DNA form, the CDR3 reads TGTGCCAGTAGTCCCCTGAGGAATGAGCAGTTCTTC. It yields the protein CASSPLRNEQFF.

The chain has TRBV11-2 and TRBJ1-3; a possible D gene is TRBD1 (5 bases). With 5 bases removed from V and 0 bases from J, the gap between germline ends came to 14 bases. Germline CDR1 SGHAT, CDR2 FQNNGV. The CDR3 has 16 amino acids. CDR3 sequence (DNA): TGTGCCAGCAGCAAGCTGCAGGGTAGCTCTGGAAACACCATATATTTT. Amino acids: CASSKLQGSSGNTIYF.

V gene TRBV18 combines with J gene TRBJ2-7, with TRBD1 matching 8 bases. J gave up 6 bases and V 3 bases, and 7 bases lay outside the gene matches. There are 14 residues in the CDR3. Germline V gives CDR1 KGHSH, CDR2 LQKENI. CDR3 nucleotides: TGTGCCAGCTCACCTGAGGCAGGGGGCGGCGAGCAGTACTTC. Protein: CASSPEAGGGEQYF.

V gene TRBV27 combines with J gene TRBJ1-5, with 7 bases lining up with TRBD1. This CDR3 spans 17 amino acids. V shed 6 bases and J 0 bases; nucleotides not matched to a gene: 11. Germline-derived CDR1 and CDR2 are MNHEY and SMNVEV (reference sequence). As DNA, the CDR3 is TGTGCCAGCAGGATCTTCCGGGACAGCTTTAGCAATCAGCCCCAGCATTTT. Protein product: CASRIFRDSFSNQPQHF.

The CDR3 bases are TGCAGCGTTGAAGATCGGACGGACACCTTTCAAGAGACCCAGTACTTC. Its translation: CSVEDRTDTFQETQYF. This chain connects TRBV29-1 to TRBJ2-5; possibly TRBD1 for D (5 bases). Germline V gives CDR1 SQVTM, CDR2 ANQGSEA. V was trimmed by 0 bases and J by 2 bases, leaving 16 bases between them. The CDR3 length is 16 residues.